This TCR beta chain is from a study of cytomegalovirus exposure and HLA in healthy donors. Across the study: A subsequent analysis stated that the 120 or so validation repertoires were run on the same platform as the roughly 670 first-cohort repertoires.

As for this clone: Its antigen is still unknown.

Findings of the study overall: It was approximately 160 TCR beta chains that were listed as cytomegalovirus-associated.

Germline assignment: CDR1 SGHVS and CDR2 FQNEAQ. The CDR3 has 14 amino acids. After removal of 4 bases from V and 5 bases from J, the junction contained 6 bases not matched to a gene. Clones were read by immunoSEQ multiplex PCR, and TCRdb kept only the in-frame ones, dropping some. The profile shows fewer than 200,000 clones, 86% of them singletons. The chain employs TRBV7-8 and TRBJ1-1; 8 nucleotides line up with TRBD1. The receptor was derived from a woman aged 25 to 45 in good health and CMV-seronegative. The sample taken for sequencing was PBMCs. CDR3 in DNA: TGTGCCAGCAGCTCCAGACAGGGGTTAACTGAAGCTTTCTTT. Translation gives CASSSRQGLTEAFF.